The sequence of this T cell receptor beta chain was determined in a study of cytomegalovirus exposure and HLA in healthy donors. Germline V gene lookup returns CDR1 MNHEY and CDR2 SVGAGI. Unmatched junction bases numbered 11, after V lost 2 bases and J lost 8 bases. There are 15 residues in the CDR3. PCR primers comprised 60 Vbeta and 13 Jbeta primers. Method: immunoSEQ multiplex PCR; TCRdb's copy keeps in-frame clones and lacks some. The profile shows around 130,000 clones, under 90% of them singletons. Sequencing used PBMCs. This sequence joins TRBV6-5 and TRBJ1-2; 7 bases are a match to TRBD1. This clonotype was sampled from a man aged 18 to 35 in good health and CMV-seronegative. CDR3 sequence: CASSYISEGAGGYTF. The CDR3 DNA sequence: TGTGCCAGCAGTTACATCTCCGAGGGGGCGGGGGGCTACACCTTC.